What follows are 19 T cell receptor beta chains derived from one specimen sequenced in a study of cytomegalovirus exposure and HLA in healthy donors. Primers for the PCR totalled 60 Vbeta and 13 Jbeta. Clones were sequenced by immunoSEQ multiplex PCR, and TCRdb holds only the in-frame ones, with some missing. The sample totals roughly 220,000 clones. The specimen sequenced was PBMCs. These receptors came from a girl aged 2 to 10 in good health and CMV-seropositive.

The J gene is TRBJ2-2, the V gene TRBV5-1; 9 nucleotides agree with TRBD1. V was clipped by 2 bases and J by 6 bases; unmatched bases: 5. Germline CDR1 and CDR2: SGHRS and YFSETQ. The CDR3 consists of 15 residues. The CDR3 region is CASSLGQGFAGELFF. The CDR3 DNA follows: TGCGCCAGCAGCTTAGGACAGGGGTTCGCCGGGGAGCTGTTTTTT.

The chain has TRBV7-6 and TRBJ1-4, with D hard to call. V gave up 1 base and J gave up 0 bases, with 6 bases separating them. The length of the CDR3 is 15 residues. Germline assignment: CDR1 SGHVS and CDR2 FNYEAQ. DNA for the CDR3: TGTGCCAGCAGCTTAGAGCTCGCAACTAATGAAAAACTGTTTTTT. Protein product: CASSLELATNEKLFF.

The chain is built from TRBV18 and TRBJ2-7; possible D gene TRBD1, 6 bases. V gave up 2 bases and J gave up 3 bases, with 8 bases separating them. Germline loops: CDR1 KGHSH, CDR2 LQKENI. There are 13 residues in the CDR3. CDR3: CASSPAQGYEQYF. The CDR3 DNA follows: TGTGCCAGCTCACCAGCACAGGGCTACGAGCAGTACTTC.

This rearrangement joins TRBV10-3 to TRBJ2-1; 9 bases are shared with TRBD2. V gave up 4 bases and J gave up 6 bases; unmatched junction bases: 7. This CDR3 comprises 15 residues. Germline V gene lookup returns CDR1 ENHRY and CDR2 SYGVKD. The CDR3 sequence: CAISVWREGSNEQFF. In nucleotides, the CDR3 is TGTGCCATCAGTGTATGGCGGGAGGGTTCCAATGAGCAGTTCTTC.

The chain couples TRBV25-1 to TRBJ2-1; maybe TRBD1 (6 bases). There are 16 residues in the CDR3. The germline V gene encodes CDR1 MGHDK and CDR2 SYGVNS. V lost 6 bases and J 3 bases, leaving 18 bases between the germline ends. CDR3 sequence: CASSTQERGYYNEQFF. The CDR3 region has the DNA TGTGCCAGCAGCACCCAAGAGAGGGGGTACTACAATGAGCAGTTCTTC.

This chain joins TRBV28 and TRBJ1-1, with 7 bases matching TRBD1. The CDR3 contains 15 residues. CDR1 is MDHEN and CDR2 is SYDVKM in the germline V gene. With 6 bases clipped from V and 2 bases from J, the junction kept 9 bases outside the gene matches. CDR3 loop: CASRFSTGRNTEAFF. For the CDR3, the DNA is TGTGCCAGCAGATTTTCGACAGGGAGAAACACTGAAGCTTTCTTT.

The CDR3 sequence is CASSLGRVNTEAFF. CDR3 DNA: TGTGCCAGCAGCTTGGGACGGGTGAACACTGAAGCTTTCTTT. V gene TRBV5-6 combines with J gene TRBJ1-1; D remains ambiguous. The CDR3 covers 14 residues. V lost 0 bases and J 0 bases, leaving 6 bases between the germline ends. Germline V gene data show CDR1 as SGHDT and CDR2 as YYEEEE.

The chain combines TRBV2 with TRBJ2-3; TRBD1 is a possible D gene (5 bases). Trimming removed 6 bases at V and 2 bases at J, with 18 bases between. CDR3 length: 16 residues. Germline CDR1 SNHLY, CDR2 FYNNEI. CDR3 nucleotides: TGTGCCAGCAGGGCGGACACGCCACCCCCCACAGATACGCAGTATTTT. Its translation: CASRADTPPPTDTQYF.

This chain links TRBV28 with TRBJ2-1; TRBD1 matches at 7 bases. Germline V gene data show CDR1 as MDHEN and CDR2 as SYDVKM. The CDR3 contains 16 residues. The J segment lost 5 bases and the V segment lost 3 bases, leaving 10 bases of the junction unmatched. Here the CDR3 reads CASSFLVTGPNNEQFF. The CDR3 DNA sequence: TGTGCCAGCAGTTTCCTTGTGACAGGGCCCAACAATGAGCAGTTCTTC.

The chain links TRBV7-9 to TRBJ1-4, with TRBD1 matching over 9 bases. The CDR3 is 13 amino acids. After removal of 6 bases from V and 6 bases from J, the junction contained 2 bases not matched to a gene. Germline loops: CDR1 SEHNR, CDR2 FQNEAQ (reference sequence). The DNA for the CDR3 is TGTGCCAGCAGTACAGGGGGCTATGAAAAACTGTTTTTT. It translates to CASSTGGYEKLFF.

This chain joins TRBV2 and TRBJ2-5; D is perhaps TRBD2 (6 bases). TRBJ2-7 matches the DNA end more closely, so the J call is doubtful. CDR1 is SNHLY, CDR2 FYNNEI, per germline. This CDR3 region has 16 residues. The CDR3 DNA reads as TGTGCCAGCACCGAAGATAGACTAGAGAGGACCTACGAGCAGTACTTC. This gives the protein CASTEDRLERTYEQYF.

This chain links TRBV14 with TRBJ2-3; 10 bases align to TRBD1. With V trimmed by 5 bases and J by 6 bases, 8 bases remained unmatched. The CDR3 totals 15 residues. Germline CDR1 is SGHDN and CDR2 is FVKESK. Here the CDR3 reads CASSRDRGFTDTQYF. DNA for the CDR3: TGTGCCAGCAGCAGGGACAGGGGATTCACGGATACGCAGTATTTT.

This rearrangement joins TRBV6-5 to TRBJ2-1; 8 nucleotides line up with TRBD2. Germline values: CDR1 MNHEY, CDR2 SVGAGI. With V trimmed by 6 bases and J by 3 bases, 7 bases remained unmatched. CDR3 length: 15 residues. CDR3 loop: CASRHSGNLYNEQFF. In DNA form, the CDR3 reads TGTGCCAGCAGACATAGCGGGAACCTCTACAATGAGCAGTTCTTC.

The rearrangement uses TRBV5-6 and TRBJ2-3; 12 bases match TRBD2. The V gene's germline CDR1 is SGHDT and CDR2 YYEEEE. This CDR3 has 15 residues. Trimming removed 5 bases from V and 5 bases from J; junction bases left unmatched: 6. In nucleotides, the CDR3 is TGTGCCAGCAGGCCCCCGGGACTAGCGGGAGATACGCAGTATTTT. This sequence encodes CASRPPGLAGDTQYF.

CDR3: CASSFRGRMGEQYF. The CDR3 nucleotides read TGTGCCAGCAGCTTTCGCGGGAGGATGGGCGAGCAGTACTTC. The rearrangement uses TRBV7-2 and TRBJ2-7; TRBD2 aligns across 8 bases. The CDR3 is made up of 14 amino acids. With V trimmed by 3 bases and J by 6 bases, 7 bases remained unmatched. The V gene's germline CDR1 is SGHTA and CDR2 FQGNSA.

The V and J genes are TRBV7-8 and TRBJ1-2, with 8 bases lining up with TRBD1. J gave up 4 bases and V 5 bases, and 9 bases lay outside the gene matches. Germline CDR1 reads SGHVS; CDR2 reads FQNEAQ. The CDR3 is 15 residues long. CDR3 region: CASSEQGVTLYGYTF. The DNA of the CDR3 is TGTGCCAGCAGCGAACAGGGGGTGACCCTCTATGGCTACACCTTC.

CDR3 region: CSATLMNIQYF. CDR3 DNA sequence: TGCAGTGCTACCCTAATGAACATTCAGTACTTC. This sequence joins TRBV20-1 and TRBJ2-4, with D unresolved. The germline gives CDR1 DFQATT, CDR2 SNEGSKA (reference sequence). Trimming removed 4 bases from V and 7 bases from J, with 8 bases in between. The CDR3 spans 11 residues.

This rearrangement joins TRBV7-2 to TRBJ1-4; TRBD1 agrees at 8 bases. Trimming cost V 8 bases and J 7 bases; bases outside gene matches: 12. CDR1 and CDR2 (germline): SGHTA, FQGNSA. The CDR3 is made up of 15 amino acids. The CDR3, as DNA: TGTGCCAGCGGGATCTCGGACAGGGCAGGTGAAAAACTGTTTTTT. This translates into CASGISDRAGEKLFF.

The gene calls are TRBV19 and TRBJ2-5; D gene ambiguous. The CDR3 length is 13 residues. V was cut by 5 bases and J by 4 bases, with 11 bases left in between. Germline values: CDR1 LNHDA, CDR2 SQIVND (reference sequence). CDR3 DNA: TGTGCCAGTAGTCTACATAGCAGAGAGACCCAGTACTTC. As protein: CASSLHSRETQYF.